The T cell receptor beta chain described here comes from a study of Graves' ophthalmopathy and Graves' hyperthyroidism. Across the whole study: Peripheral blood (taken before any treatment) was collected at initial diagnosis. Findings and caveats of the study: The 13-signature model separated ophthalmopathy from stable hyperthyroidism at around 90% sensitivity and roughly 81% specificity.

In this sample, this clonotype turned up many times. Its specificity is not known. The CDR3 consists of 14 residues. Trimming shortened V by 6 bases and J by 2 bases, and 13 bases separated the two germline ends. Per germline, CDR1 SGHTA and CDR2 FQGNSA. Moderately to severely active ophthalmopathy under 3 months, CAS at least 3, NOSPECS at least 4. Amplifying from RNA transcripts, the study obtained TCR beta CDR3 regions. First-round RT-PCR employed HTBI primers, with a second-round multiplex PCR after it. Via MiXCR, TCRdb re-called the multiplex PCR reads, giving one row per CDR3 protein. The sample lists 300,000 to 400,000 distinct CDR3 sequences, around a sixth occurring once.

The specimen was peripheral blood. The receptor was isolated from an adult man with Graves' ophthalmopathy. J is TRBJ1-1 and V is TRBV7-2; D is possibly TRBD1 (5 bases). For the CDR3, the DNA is TGTGCCAGCAGACTCGGGACGGTAAACACTGAAGCTTTCTTT. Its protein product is CASRLGTVNTEAFF.